This is a list of T cell receptor beta chains from one sample in a study of blood T cell repertoires in COVID-19. Measured with immunoSEQ multiplex PCR; TCRdb has only the in-frame clones, and not every one. The sample contains around 100,000 clones, more than 85% of which appear only once. Input material: peripheral blood. These TCRs come from a human donor in a cohort sampled during active COVID-19. CDR3s include the opening cysteine and the closing phenylalanine or tryptophan. D genes are given only for firm matches. Clone sizes are given selectively: once, few, many, or a class where the clone is expanded.

V,J,size,D,DNA,CDR3
TRBV2,TRBJ2-1,NA,TRBD2,TGTGCCAGCAGTCCCTGGCTCTTAGTTCGAGCGGGGGGGAGGAATGAGCAGTTCTTC,CASSPWLLVRAGGRNEQFF
TRBV5-6,TRBJ2-7,NA,NA,TGTGCCAGCATGGCGGGGTTCGGAGCCTACGAGCAGTACTTC,CASMAGFGAYEQYF
TRBV2,TRBJ2-5,NA,TRBD2,TGTGCCAGCAGTGAGTGGCTAGCGGCGTCATCAGAGACCCAGTACTTC,CASSEWLAASSETQYF
TRBV24-1,TRBJ2-3,NA,TRBD1,TGTGCCACCAGTGAAACGTCCACGGGACAGTCATTCGATTGGGATACGCAGTATTTT,CATSETSTGQSFDWDTQYF
TRBV19,TRBJ1-1,few,NA,TGTGCCAGTTCGAGGGGAGGATCCACTGAAGCTTTCTTT,CASSRGGSTEAFF
TRBV5-1,TRBJ2-3,NA,NA,TGCGCCAGCAGCTTGGCGACTACCGGCTTATACACAGATACGCAGTATTTT,CASSLATTGLYTDTQYF
TRBV6-5,TRBJ2-7,few,NA,TGTGCCAGCACCATGGGTGCGGGGCCCAACGAGCAGTACTTC,CASTMGAGPNEQYF
TRBV7-2,TRBJ2-3,NA,NA,TGTGCCAGCAGCTTAGGGGGGCCGCCAGATACGCAGTATTTT,CASSLGGPPDTQYF
TRBV18,TRBJ1-2,NA,TRBD1,TGTGCCAGCTCACCAGAGACAGGGGGGATCTATGGCTACACCTTC,CASSPETGGIYGYTF
TRBV7-3,TRBJ2-5,NA,TRBD2,TGTGCCAGCAGCTTATTAGCGGGAGATCAAGAGACCCAGTACTTC,CASSLLAGDQETQYF
TRBV28,TRBJ1-4,NA,NA,TGTGCCAGCAGCGAGGCGGTGCATGAAAAACTGTTTTTT,CASSEAVHEKLFF